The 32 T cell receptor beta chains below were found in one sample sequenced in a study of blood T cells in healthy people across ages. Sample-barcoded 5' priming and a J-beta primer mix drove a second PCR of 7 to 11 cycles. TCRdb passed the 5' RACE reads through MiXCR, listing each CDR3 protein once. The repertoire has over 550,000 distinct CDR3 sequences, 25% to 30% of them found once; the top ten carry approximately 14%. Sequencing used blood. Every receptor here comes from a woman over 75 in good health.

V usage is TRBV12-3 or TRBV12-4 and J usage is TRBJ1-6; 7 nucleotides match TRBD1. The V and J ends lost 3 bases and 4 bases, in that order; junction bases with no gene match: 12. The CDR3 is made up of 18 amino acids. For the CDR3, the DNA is TGTGCCAGCAGTTTGGGGGGGGGCAGGGGGAAATATAATTCACCCCTCCACTTT. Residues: CASSLGGGRGKYNSPLHF.

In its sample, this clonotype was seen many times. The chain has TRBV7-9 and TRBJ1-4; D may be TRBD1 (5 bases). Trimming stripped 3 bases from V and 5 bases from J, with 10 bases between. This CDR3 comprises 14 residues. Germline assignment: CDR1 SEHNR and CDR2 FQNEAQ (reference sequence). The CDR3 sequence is CASSFGDGNEKLFF. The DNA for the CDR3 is TGTGCCAGCAGCTTTGGGGACGGAAATGAAAAACTGTTTTTT.

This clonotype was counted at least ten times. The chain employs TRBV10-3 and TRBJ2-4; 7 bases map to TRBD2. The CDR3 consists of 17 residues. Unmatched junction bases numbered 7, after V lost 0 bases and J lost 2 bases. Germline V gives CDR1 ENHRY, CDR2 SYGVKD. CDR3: CAISESREGLTKNIQYF. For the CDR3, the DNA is TGTGCCATCAGTGAGTCAAGGGAGGGACTTACCAAAAACATTCAGTACTTC.

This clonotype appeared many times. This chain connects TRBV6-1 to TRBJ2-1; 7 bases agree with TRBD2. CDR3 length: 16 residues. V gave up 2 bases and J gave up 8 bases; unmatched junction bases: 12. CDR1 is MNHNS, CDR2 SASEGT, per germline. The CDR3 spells CASSEMGGNPGDEQFF. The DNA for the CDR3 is TGTGCCAGCAGTGAAATGGGGGGGAATCCTGGGGATGAGCAGTTCTTC.

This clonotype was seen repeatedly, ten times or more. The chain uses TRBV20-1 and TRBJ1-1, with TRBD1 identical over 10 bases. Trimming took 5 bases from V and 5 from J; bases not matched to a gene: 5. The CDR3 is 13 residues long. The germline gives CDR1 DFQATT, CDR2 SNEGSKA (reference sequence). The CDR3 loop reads CSALTGGLTEAFF. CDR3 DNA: TGCAGTGCTTTGACAGGGGGCCTTACTGAAGCTTTCTTT.

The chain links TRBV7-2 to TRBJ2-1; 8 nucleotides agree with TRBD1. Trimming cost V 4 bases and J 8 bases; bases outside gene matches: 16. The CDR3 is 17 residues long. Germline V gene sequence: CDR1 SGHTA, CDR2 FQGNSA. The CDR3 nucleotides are TGTGCCAGCAGCTCGAACCGGGACAGGCCCTTTGTTGATGAGCAGTTCTTC. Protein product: CASSSNRDRPFVDEQFF. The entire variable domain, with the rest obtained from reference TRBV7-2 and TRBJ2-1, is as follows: GAGVSQSPSNKVTEKGKDVELRCDPISGHTALYWYRQSLGQGLEFLIYFQGNSAPDKSGLPSDRFSAERTGGSVSTLTIQRTQQEDSAVYLCASSSNRDRPFVDEQFFGPGTRLTVL.

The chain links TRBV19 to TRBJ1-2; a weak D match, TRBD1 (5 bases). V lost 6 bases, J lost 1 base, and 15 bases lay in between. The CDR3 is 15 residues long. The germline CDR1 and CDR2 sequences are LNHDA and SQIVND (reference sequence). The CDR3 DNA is TGTGCCAGTAGGACCCGGGACCTACTTAACTATGGCTACACCTTC. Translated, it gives CASRTRDLLNYGYTF.

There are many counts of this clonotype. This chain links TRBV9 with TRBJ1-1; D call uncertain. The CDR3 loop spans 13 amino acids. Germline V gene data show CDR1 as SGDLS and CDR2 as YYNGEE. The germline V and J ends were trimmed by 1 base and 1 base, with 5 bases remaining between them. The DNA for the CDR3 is TGTGCCAGCAGCGTATCGGGGAACACTGAAGCTTTCTTT. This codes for CASSVSGNTEAFF.

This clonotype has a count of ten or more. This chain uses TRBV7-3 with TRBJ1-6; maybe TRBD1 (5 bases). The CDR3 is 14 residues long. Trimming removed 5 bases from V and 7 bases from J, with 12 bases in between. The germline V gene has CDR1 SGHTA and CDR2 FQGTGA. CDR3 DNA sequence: TGTGCCAGCAGCCTGGGACCGATAAATTCACCCCTCCACTTT. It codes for CASSLGPINSPLHF.

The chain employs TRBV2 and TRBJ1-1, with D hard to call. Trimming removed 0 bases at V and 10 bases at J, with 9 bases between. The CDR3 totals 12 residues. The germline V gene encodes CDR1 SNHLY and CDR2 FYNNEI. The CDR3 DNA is TGTGCCAGCAGTGAAGCGATGATGGGAGCTTTCTTT. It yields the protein CASSEAMMGAFF.

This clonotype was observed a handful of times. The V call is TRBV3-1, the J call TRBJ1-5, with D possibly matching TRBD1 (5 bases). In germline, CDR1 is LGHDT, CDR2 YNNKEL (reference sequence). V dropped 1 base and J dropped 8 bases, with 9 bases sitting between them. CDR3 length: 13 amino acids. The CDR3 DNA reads TGTGCCAGCAGCCAAGGGGGGTCCGAGCCCCAGCATTTT. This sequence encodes CASSQGGSEPQHF.

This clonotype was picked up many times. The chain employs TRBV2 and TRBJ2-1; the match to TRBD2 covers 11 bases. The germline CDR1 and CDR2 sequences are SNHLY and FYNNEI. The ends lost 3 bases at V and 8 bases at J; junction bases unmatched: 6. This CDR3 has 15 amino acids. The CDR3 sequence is CASSDPASGGYEQFF. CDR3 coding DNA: TGTGCCAGCAGTGATCCGGCTAGCGGGGGGTATGAGCAGTTCTTC.

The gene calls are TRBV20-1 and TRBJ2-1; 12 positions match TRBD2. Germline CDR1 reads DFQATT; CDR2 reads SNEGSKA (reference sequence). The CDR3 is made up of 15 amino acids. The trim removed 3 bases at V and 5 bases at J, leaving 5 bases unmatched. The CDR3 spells CSARASGGDNNEQFF. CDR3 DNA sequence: TGCAGTGCTAGGGCTAGCGGGGGGGATAACAATGAGCAGTTCTTC.

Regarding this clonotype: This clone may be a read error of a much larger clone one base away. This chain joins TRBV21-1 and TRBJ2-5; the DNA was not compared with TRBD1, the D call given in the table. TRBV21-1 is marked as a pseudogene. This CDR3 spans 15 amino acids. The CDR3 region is CASSTDRAKLYEQNF. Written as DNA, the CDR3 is TGTGCCAGCAGCACGGACAGGGCAAAGTTATACGAGCAGAACTTC.

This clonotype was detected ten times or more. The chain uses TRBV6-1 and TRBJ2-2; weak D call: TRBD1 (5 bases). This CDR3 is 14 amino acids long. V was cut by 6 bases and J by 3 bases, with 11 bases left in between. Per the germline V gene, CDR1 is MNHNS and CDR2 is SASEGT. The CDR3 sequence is CASRDTAYTGELFF. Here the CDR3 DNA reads TGTGCCAGCAGGGACACCGCGTACACCGGGGAGCTGTTTTTT.

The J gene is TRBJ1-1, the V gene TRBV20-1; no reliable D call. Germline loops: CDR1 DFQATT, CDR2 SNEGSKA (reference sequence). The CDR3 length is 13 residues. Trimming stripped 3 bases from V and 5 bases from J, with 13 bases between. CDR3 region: CSARDGARTEAFF. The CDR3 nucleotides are TGCAGTGCTAGGGACGGAGCACGTACTGAAGCTTTCTTT.

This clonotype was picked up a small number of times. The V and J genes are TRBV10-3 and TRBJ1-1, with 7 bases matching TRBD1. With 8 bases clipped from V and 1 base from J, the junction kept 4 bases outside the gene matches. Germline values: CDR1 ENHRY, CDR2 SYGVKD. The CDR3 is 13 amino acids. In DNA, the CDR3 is TGTGCCATCTCGACAGGGAGGAACACTGAAGCTTTCTTT. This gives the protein CAISTGRNTEAFF.

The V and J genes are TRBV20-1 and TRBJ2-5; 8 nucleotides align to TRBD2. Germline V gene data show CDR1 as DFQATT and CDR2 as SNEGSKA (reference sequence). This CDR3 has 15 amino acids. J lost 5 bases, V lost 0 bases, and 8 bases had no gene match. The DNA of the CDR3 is TGCAGTGCTAGAGATCCGGGGGGGCATCGGGAGACCCAGTACTTC. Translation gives CSARDPGGHRETQYF.

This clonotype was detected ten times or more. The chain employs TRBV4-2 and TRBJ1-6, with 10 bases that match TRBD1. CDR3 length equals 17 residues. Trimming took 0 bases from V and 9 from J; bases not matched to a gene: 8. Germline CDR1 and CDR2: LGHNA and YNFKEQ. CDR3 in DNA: TGTGCCAGCAGCCAAGAGAGTGGGGACAGGGGTTCTTCACCCCTCCACTTT. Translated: CASSQESGDRGSSPLHF.

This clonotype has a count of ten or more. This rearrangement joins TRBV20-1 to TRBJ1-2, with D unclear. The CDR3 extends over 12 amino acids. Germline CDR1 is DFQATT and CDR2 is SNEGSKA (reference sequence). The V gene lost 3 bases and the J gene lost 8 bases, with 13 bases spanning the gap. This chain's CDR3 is CSAREGSRGYTF. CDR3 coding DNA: TGCAGTGCTAGGGAAGGAAGTAGGGGCTACACCTTC.

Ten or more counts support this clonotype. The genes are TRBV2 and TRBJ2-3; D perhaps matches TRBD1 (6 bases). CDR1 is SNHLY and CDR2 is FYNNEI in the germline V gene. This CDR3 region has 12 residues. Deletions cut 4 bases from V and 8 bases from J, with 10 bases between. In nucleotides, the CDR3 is TGTGCCAGCAGTGTAGAAGGGGGTACGCAGTATTTT. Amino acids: CASSVEGGTQYF.

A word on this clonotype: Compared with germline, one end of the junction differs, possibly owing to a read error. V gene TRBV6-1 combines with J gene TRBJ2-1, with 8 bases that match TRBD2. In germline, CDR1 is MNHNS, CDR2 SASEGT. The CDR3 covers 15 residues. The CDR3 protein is CASSDSGVAYIEQFF. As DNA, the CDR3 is TGTGCCAGCAGCGATAGCGGGGTGGCCTACATTGAGCAGTTCTTC.

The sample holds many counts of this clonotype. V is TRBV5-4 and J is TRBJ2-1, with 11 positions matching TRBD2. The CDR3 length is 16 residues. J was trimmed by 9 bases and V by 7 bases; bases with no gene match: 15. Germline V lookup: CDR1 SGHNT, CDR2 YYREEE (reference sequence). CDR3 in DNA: TGTGCCAGCGCACGGGGGGTAGCGGGGGGGCCTGGTGAGCAGTTCTTC. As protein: CASARGVAGGPGEQFF.

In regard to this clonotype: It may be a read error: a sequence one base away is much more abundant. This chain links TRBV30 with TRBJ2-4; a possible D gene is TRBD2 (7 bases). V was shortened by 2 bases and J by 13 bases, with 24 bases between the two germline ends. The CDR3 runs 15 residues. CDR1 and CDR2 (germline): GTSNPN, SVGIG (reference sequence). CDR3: CAWSRSGGAYNEQYF. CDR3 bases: TGTGCCTGGAGTCGATCGGGGGGCGCGTACAATGAGCAGTACTTC.

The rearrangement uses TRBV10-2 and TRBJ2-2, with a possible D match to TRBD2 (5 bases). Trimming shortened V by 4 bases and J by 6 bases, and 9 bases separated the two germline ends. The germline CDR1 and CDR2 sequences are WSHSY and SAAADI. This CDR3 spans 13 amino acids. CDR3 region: CASSALASGELFF. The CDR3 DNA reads TGCGCCAGCAGTGCTCTAGCATCCGGGGAGCTGTTTTTT.

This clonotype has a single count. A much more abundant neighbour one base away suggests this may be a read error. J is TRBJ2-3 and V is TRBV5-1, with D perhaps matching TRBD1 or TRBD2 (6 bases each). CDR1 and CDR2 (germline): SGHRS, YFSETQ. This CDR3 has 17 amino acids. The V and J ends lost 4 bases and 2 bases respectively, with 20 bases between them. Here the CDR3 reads CASSSPRRGVATDTQYF. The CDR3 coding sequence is TGCGCCAGCAGCAGCCCTCGGAGGGGGGTCGCCACAGATACGCAGTATTTT. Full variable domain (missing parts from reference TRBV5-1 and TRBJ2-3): KAGVTQTPRYLIKTRGQQVTLSCSPISGHRSVSWYQQTPGQGLQFLFEYFSETQRNKGNFPGRFSGRQFSNSRSEMNVSTLELGDSALYLCASSSPRRGVATDTQYFGPGTRLTVL.

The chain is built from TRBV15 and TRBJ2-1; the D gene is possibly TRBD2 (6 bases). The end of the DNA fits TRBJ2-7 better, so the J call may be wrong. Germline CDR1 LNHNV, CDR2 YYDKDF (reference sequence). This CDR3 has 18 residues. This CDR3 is CATSHDGEAGGSYNEQYF. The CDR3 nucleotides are TGTGCCACCAGCCATGACGGGGAGGCCGGCGGCTCCTACAATGAGCAGTACTTC.

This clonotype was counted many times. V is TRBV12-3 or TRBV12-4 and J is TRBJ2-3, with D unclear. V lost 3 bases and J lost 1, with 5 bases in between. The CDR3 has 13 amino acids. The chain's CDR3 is CASSFGGTDTQYF. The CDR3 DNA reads TGTGCCAGCAGTTTCGGCGGCACAGATACGCAGTATTTT.

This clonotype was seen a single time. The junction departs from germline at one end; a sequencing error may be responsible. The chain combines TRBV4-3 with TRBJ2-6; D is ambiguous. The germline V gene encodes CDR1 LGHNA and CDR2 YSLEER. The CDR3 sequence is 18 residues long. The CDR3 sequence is CTSNQDKAEYSGANVLTF. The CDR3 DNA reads TGCACCAGCAACCAAGATAAGGCGGAATACTCTGGGGCCAACGTCCTGACTTTC.

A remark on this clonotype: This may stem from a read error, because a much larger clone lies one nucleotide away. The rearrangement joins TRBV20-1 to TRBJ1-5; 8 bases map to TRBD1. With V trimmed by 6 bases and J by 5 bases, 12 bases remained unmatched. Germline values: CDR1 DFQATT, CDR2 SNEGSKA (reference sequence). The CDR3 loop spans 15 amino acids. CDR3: CSAGRRQGYDQPQHF. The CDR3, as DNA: TGCAGTGCAGGAAGGAGACAGGGGTACGATCAGCCCCAGCATTTT.

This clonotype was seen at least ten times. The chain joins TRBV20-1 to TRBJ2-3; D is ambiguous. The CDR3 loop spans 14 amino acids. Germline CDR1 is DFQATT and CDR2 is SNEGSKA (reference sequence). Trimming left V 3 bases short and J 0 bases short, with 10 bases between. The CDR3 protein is CSASGPKSTDTQYF. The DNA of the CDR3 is TGCAGTGCTAGTGGTCCGAAGAGCACAGATACGCAGTATTTT.

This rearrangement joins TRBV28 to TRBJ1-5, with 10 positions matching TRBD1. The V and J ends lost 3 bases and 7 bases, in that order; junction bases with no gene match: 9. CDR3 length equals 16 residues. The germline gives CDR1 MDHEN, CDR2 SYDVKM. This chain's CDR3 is CASSLFSTGGRQPQHF. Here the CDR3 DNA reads TGTGCCAGCAGTTTGTTTTCGACAGGGGGCAGGCAGCCCCAGCATTTT.